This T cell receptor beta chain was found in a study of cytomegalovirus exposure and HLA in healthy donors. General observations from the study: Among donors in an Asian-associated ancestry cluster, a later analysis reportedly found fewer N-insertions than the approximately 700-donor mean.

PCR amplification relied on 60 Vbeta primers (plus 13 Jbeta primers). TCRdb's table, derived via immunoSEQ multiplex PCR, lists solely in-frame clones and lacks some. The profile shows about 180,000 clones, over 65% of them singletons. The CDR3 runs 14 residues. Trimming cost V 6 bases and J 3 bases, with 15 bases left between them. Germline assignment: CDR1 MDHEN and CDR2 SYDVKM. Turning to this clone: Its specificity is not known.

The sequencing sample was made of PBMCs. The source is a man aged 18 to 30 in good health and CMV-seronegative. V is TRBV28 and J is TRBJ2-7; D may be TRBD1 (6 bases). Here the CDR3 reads CASRSPTGIYEQYF. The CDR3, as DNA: TGTGCCAGCAGAAGCCCCACAGGGATCTACGAGCAGTACTTC.